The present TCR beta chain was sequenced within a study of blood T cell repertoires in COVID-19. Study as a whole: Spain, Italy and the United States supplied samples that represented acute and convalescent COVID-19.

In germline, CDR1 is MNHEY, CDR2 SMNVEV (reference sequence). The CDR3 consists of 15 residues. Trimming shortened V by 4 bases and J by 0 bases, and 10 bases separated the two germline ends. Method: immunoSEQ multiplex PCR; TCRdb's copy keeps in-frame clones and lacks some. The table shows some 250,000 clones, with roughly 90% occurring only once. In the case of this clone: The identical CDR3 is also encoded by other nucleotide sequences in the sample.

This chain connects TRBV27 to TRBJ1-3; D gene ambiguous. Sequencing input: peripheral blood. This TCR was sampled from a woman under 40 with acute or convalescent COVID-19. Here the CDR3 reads CASSSTYSSGNTIYF. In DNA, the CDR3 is TGTGCCAGCAGTTCGACGTACAGCTCTGGAAACACCATATATTTT.